These 15 T cell receptor beta chains originate from one sample sequenced in a study of blood T cell repertoires in COVID-19. Generated by immunoSEQ multiplex PCR, the TCRdb table keeps only in-frame clones and is missing some. This sample has 220,000 or so clones, with approximately 90% found just once. Sequenced sample: peripheral blood. The receptors here all came from a woman aged 45-65 years with COVID-19, enrolled during active disease.

The gene calls are TRBV30 and TRBJ1-6; TRBD1 matches at 8 bases. The germline CDR1 and CDR2 sequences are GTSNPN and SVGIG (reference sequence). The J segment lost 0 bases and the V segment lost 1 base, leaving 8 bases of the junction unmatched. The CDR3 length is 18 residues. In DNA form, the CDR3 reads TGTGCCTGGAGTGCCGGGCAGGGGGCCAACTCCTATAATTCACCCCTCCACTTT. As protein: CAWSAGQGANSYNSPLHF.

The J gene is TRBJ2-3, the V gene TRBV5-1; 8 bases line up with TRBD1. Germline V gene data show CDR1 as SGHRS and CDR2 as YFSETQ. The CDR3 sequence is 14 residues long. Trimming removed 0 bases from V and 3 bases from J; junction bases left unmatched: 0. The CDR3 sequence is CASSLDRGTDTQYF. CDR3 bases: TGCGCCAGCAGCTTGGACAGGGGGACAGATACGCAGTATTTT.

The chain joins TRBV14 to TRBJ1-1, with D tentatively TRBD1 (6 bases). From germline, CDR1 is SGHDN and CDR2 FVKESK. V was clipped by 2 bases and J by 1 base, with 11 bases between them. There are 15 residues in the CDR3. CDR3 DNA sequence: TGTGCCAGCAGCCAAACGGGACATCGGAACACTGAAGCTTTCTTT. Residues: CASSQTGHRNTEAFF.

This sequence joins TRBV5-1 and TRBJ1-1; 8 bases line up with TRBD1. Per germline, CDR1 SGHRS and CDR2 YFSETQ. This CDR3 comprises 15 residues. The J segment lost 1 base and the V segment lost 3 bases, leaving 5 bases of the junction unmatched. The CDR3 sequence: CASSSRQGKNTEAFF. The DNA for the CDR3 is TGCGCCAGCAGCTCCCGACAGGGGAAGAACACTGAAGCTTTCTTT.

The chain joins TRBV5-6 to TRBJ1-6; D may be TRBD1 (6 bases). The V and J ends lost 4 bases and 8 bases respectively, with 13 bases between them. Germline loops: CDR1 SGHDT, CDR2 YYEEEE. The CDR3 is made up of 14 amino acids. The CDR3 nucleotides are TGTGCCAGCAGCACCACAGGGCTATATTCACCCCTCCACTTT. Amino acids: CASSTTGLYSPLHF.

The V call is TRBV19, the J call TRBJ1-5, with D possibly TRBD1 on 5 matching bases. Germline V CDR1 and CDR2: LNHDA, SQIVND (reference sequence). Between the trimmed V and J ends, which lost 6 bases and 16 bases, there was a span of 19 bases. The CDR3 is 12 amino acids. CDR3 in DNA: TGTGCCAGTAGAGGAGGGACTCCCAACCACCATTTT. This encodes CASRGGTPNHHF.

The rearrangement uses TRBV7-2 and TRBJ1-5, with D maybe TRBD1 (5 bases). Germline-derived CDR1 and CDR2 are SGHTA and FQGNSA. V lost 4 bases to trimming and J lost 3 bases, with 10 bases between them. The CDR3 runs to 14 residues. CDR3 sequence reads: CASSSQGTNQPQHF. The DNA of the CDR3 is TGTGCCAGCAGCTCTCAGGGTACCAATCAGCCCCAGCATTTT.

In its sample, this clone was seen once. The chain combines TRBV6-5 with TRBJ2-3, with D possibly matching TRBD2 (5 bases). Germline assignment: CDR1 MNHEY and CDR2 SVGAGI. V was cut by 8 bases and J by 5 bases, with 11 bases left in between. The CDR3 totals 12 residues. CDR3 loop: CASRPGGDTQYF. DNA of the CDR3: TGTGCCAGCCGCCCTGGAGGAGATACGCAGTATTTT.

The chain uses TRBV3-1 (or the pseudogene TRBV3-2) and TRBJ2-3; TRBD2 aligns across 12 bases. V lost 2 bases to trimming and J lost 6 bases; unmatched junction nucleotides: 6. The germline CDR1 and CDR2 sequences are LGHDT and YNNKEL (reference sequence). This CDR3 is 16 amino acids long. Written as DNA, the CDR3 is TGTGCCAGCAGCCAAAACCCTAGCGGGGGGGATGATACGCAGTATTTT. Translated, it gives CASSQNPSGGDDTQYF.

This chain uses TRBV7-9 with TRBJ1-1; possibly TRBD1 for D (6 bases). CDR3 size: 15 residues. CDR1 is SEHNR, CDR2 FQNEAQ, per germline (reference sequence). Trimming removed 0 bases at V and 4 bases at J, with 12 bases between. The CDR3 coding sequence is TGTGCCAGCAGCTTAGCGGGGGGGCGCAGCACTGAAGCTTTCTTT. This codes for CASSLAGGRSTEAFF.

V gene TRBV7-2 combines with J gene TRBJ1-2, with D uncertain. Trimming pared 0 bases from V and 5 bases from J, leaving 10 bases between. This CDR3 has 14 amino acids. Germline V lookup: CDR1 SGHTA, CDR2 FQGNSA. The CDR3 reads CASSLAGDRYGYTF. The CDR3 region has the DNA TGTGCCAGCAGCTTAGCCGGGGATAGGTATGGCTACACCTTC.

This clone was found once. The chain links TRBV12-3 or TRBV12-4 to TRBJ2-7, with D possibly matching TRBD2 (7 bases). The CDR3 consists of 13 residues. V was cut by 5 bases and J by 6 bases, with 14 bases left in between. This chain's CDR3 is CASSRGGGLEQYV. The CDR3 DNA reads as TGTGCCAGCAGTCGTGGGGGGGGGCTCGAGCAGTACGTC.

Of note for this clone: Other DNA sequences of this sample code for an identical CDR3. The CDR3 loop is CASSLDRVNYGYTF. In DNA form, the CDR3 reads TGTGCCAGCAGCTTAGACAGGGTCAACTATGGCTACACCTTC. The chain joins TRBV7-9 to TRBJ1-2; a weak D match, TRBD1 (6 bases). Germline values: CDR1 SEHNR, CDR2 FQNEAQ (reference sequence). V was cut by 1 base and J by 2 bases, with 8 bases left in between. The CDR3 sequence is 14 residues long.

The V and J genes are TRBV19 and TRBJ2-7; 7 nucleotides align to TRBD1. The germline V gene encodes CDR1 LNHDA and CDR2 SQIVND (reference sequence). The CDR3 has 13 amino acids. V lost 5 bases and J lost 3; bases outside the gene matches: 4. CDR3 sequence: CASSHDRDYEQYF. The CDR3 DNA sequence: TGTGCCAGTAGTCACGACAGGGACTACGAGCAGTACTTC. Drawing the rest from reference TRBV19 and TRBJ2-7, the complete variable domain is DGGITQSPKYLFRKEGQNVTLSCEQNLNHDAMYWYRQDPGQGLRLIYYSQIVNDFQKGDIAEGYSVSREKKESFPLTVTSAQKNPTAFYLCASSHDRDYEQYFGPGTRLTVT.

The V call is TRBV7-8, the J call TRBJ1-6, with 10 bases identical to TRBD1. Germline trimming cut 2 bases from V and 9 bases from J; bases unmatched to any gene: 4. This CDR3 spans 15 amino acids. Germline V lookup: CDR1 SGHVS, CDR2 FQNEAQ. Here the CDR3 DNA reads TGTGCCAGCAGCTTATTGACAGGGGGCGGTTCACCCCTCCACTTT. Its protein product is CASSLLTGGGSPLHF.